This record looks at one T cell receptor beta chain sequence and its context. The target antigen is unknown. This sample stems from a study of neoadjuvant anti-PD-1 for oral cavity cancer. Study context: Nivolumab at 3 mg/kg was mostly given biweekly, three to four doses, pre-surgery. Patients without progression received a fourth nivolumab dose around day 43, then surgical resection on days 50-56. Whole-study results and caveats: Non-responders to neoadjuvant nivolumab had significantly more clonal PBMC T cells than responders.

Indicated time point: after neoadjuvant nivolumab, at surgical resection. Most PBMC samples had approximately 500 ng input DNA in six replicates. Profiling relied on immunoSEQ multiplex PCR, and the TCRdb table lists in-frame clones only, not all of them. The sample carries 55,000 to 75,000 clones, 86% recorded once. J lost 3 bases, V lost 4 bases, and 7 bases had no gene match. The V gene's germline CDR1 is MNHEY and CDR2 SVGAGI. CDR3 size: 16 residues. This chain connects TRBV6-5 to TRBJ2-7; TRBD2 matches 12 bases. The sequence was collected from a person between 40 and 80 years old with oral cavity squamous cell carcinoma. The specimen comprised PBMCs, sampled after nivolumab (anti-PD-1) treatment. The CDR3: CASSSPSTSGSYEQYF. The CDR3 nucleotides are TGTGCCAGCAGTTCCCCCTCGACTAGCGGGAGCTACGAGCAGTACTTC.